One sample yielded the 5 T cell receptor beta chains listed below, sequenced in a study of T cells of healthy individuals. Each CDR3 protein is one row after TCRdb ran MiXCR on the 5' RACE reads. The top ten clones hold 7.5% to 9.5% of a sample with around 80,000 distinct CDR3 sequences, approximately 5.4% of them seen once. These receptors were collected from a female donor in good health.

This clonotype was observed a few times. J is TRBJ2-7 and V is TRBV7-2; tentative D call: TRBD2 (6 bases). V gave up 6 bases and J gave up 5 bases, with 17 bases separating them. Germline assignment: CDR1 SGHTA and CDR2 FQGNSA. The CDR3 spans 14 residues. The CDR3 loop reads CASRSGRGKDEQYF. Here the CDR3 DNA reads TGTGCCAGCAGGTCGGGACGGGGGAAGGACGAGCAGTACTTC.

This clonotype was detected only a few times. The chain couples TRBV7-6 to TRBJ2-7; 7 nucleotides line up with TRBD1. CDR1 and CDR2 from the germline V gene are SGHVS and FNYEAQ. CDR3 length: 14 residues. Trimming at V came to 5 bases and at J to 3 bases, leaving 7 bases not matched to a gene. The CDR3: CASSPTGTVYEQYF. In DNA, the CDR3 is TGTGCCAGCAGCCCAACCGGGACAGTCTACGAGCAGTACTTC.

This clonotype was seen only a few times. V usage is TRBV28 and J usage is TRBJ1-5; possibly TRBD1 for D (6 bases). Germline V gives CDR1 MDHEN, CDR2 SYDVKM. CDR3 length equals 14 residues. V was cut by 2 bases and J by 7 bases, with 12 bases left in between. This chain's CDR3 is CASSLVWGAQPQHF. As DNA, the CDR3 is TGTGCCAGCAGTTTAGTTTGGGGGGCCCAGCCCCAGCATTTT.

This clonotype was seen ten or more times. The rearrangement links TRBV27 to TRBJ2-1; D is possibly TRBD1 (6 bases). The CDR3 extends over 16 amino acids. CDR1 and CDR2 from the germline V gene are MNHEY and SMNVEV (reference sequence). Trimming pared 6 bases from V and 4 bases from J, leaving 19 bases between. The CDR3 DNA reads as TGTGCCAGCAGCCGTGAGACAGGTTTATTGTACAATGAGCAGTTCTTC. This gives the protein CASSRETGLLYNEQFF.

This clonotype has a count of ten or more. The J gene is TRBJ2-1, the V gene TRBV11-2; D is unresolved. Germline CDR1 and CDR2: SGHAT and FQNNGV. V shed 3 bases and J shed 4 bases, with 13 bases lying between them. CDR3 length equals 15 residues. DNA for the CDR3: TGTGCCAGCAGCTTCGGAGAGTCCTATTACAATGAGCAGTTCTTC. Protein product: CASSFGESYYNEQFF.